Listed here are 9 T cell receptor beta chains from one sample, sequenced in a study of shared T cell receptors in the human thymus. Libraries were prepared by immunoSEQ multiplex PCR; TCRdb keeps only in-frame clonotypes and omits some of them. The repertoire holds approximately 490,000 clones, with 75% to 85% as singletons. These data were also reused for a study on human thymus T cells.

The sample comprised thymocytes. The receptors derive from a boy under three years old with a congenital heart defect.

The chain links TRBV10-3 to TRBJ1-2; D is ambiguous. The CDR3 is made up of 12 amino acids. Trimming took off 3 bases at V and 4 bases at J, with 6 bases between the two ends. Per the germline V gene, CDR1 is ENHRY and CDR2 is SYGVKD. The CDR3: CAISDAGYGYTF. CDR3 DNA sequence: TGTGCCATCAGTGACGCGGGCTATGGCTACACCTTC.

V and J are TRBV6-1 and TRBJ1-5; a weak D match, TRBD1 (6 bases). This CDR3 spans 15 amino acids. CDR1 MNHNS and CDR2 SASEGT come from the germline V gene. Trimming shortened V by 4 bases and J by 4 bases, and 14 bases separated the two germline ends. Here the CDR3 reads CASSAGQLNNQPQHF. The CDR3 DNA reads as TGTGCCAGCAGTGCCGGACAGTTAAATAATCAGCCCCAGCATTTT.

This clone has a handful of counts. CDR3 protein: CASSPRQGADYGYTF. The CDR3 DNA follows: TGTGCCAGCAGCCCCCGACAGGGGGCCGACTATGGCTACACCTTC. The chain combines TRBV4-2 with TRBJ1-2, with TRBD1 matching over 10 bases. V was pared by 4 bases and J by 3 bases, with 5 bases of the junction left unmatched. The CDR3 has 15 amino acids. CDR1 is LGHNA, CDR2 YNFKEQ, per germline.

This clone was picked up one time. V is TRBV4-3 and J is TRBJ1-2; D possibly corresponds to TRBD1 (5 bases). V dropped 3 bases and J dropped 8 bases, with 19 bases sitting between them. Germline V gene lookup returns CDR1 LGHNA and CDR2 YSLEER. This CDR3 is built from 15 residues. CDR3 sequence reads: CASSHHSSAGSGYTF. Here the CDR3 DNA reads TGCGCCAGCAGCCATCACTCGTCAGCAGGGTCCGGCTACACCTTC.

The gene calls are TRBV7-9 and TRBJ2-2; TRBD2 matches at 12 bases. From germline, CDR1 is SEHNR and CDR2 FQNEAQ (reference sequence). After removal of 1 base from V and 4 bases from J, the junction contained 4 bases not matched to a gene. The CDR3 covers 17 residues. CDR3 region: CASSLDETSGGTGELFF. The CDR3 DNA reads TGTGCCAGCAGCTTAGACGAGACTAGCGGGGGCACCGGGGAGCTGTTTTTT.

V and J are TRBV29-1 and TRBJ2-1; D possibly corresponds to TRBD2 (5 bases). The germline CDR1 and CDR2 sequences are SQVTM and ANQGSEA. The CDR3 runs 15 residues. Trimming stripped 1 base from V and 5 bases from J, with 15 bases between. CDR3 bases: TGCAGCGTTGAAGTTTTTTGGACTCCGGACAATGAGCAGTTCTTC. Its protein product is CSVEVFWTPDNEQFF.

The chain recombines TRBV6-6 with TRBJ1-5; D is uncertain. Germline V CDR1 and CDR2: MNHNY, SVGAGI (reference sequence). Trimming took off 2 bases at V and 4 bases at J, with 9 bases between the two ends. The CDR3 is made up of 14 amino acids. Written as DNA, the CDR3 is TGTGCCAGCAGTTACCCCGGTCCAAATCAGCCCCAGCATTTT. It yields the protein CASSYPGPNQPQHF.

This clone was counted between two and nine times. V gene TRBV29-1 combines with J gene TRBJ2-3; D may be TRBD1 (5 bases). The CDR3 is 13 residues long. Germline CDR1 and CDR2: SQVTM and ANQGSEA. Trimming removed 3 bases from V and 5 bases from J, with 12 bases in between. In DNA, the CDR3 is TGCAGCGTTGAGTCGGAAGGGGAAGATACGCAGTATTTT. Protein sequence: CSVESEGEDTQYF.

This clone has a handful of counts. The V and J genes are TRBV28 and TRBJ1-4; D is uncertain. V lost 6 bases, J lost 2 bases, and 13 bases lay in between. Per germline, CDR1 MDHEN and CDR2 SYDVKM. The CDR3 is 15 residues long. The CDR3 sequence is CASRPWRSTNEKLFF. CDR3 nucleotide sequence: TGTGCCAGCAGACCCTGGAGGAGCACTAATGAAAAACTGTTTTTT.